The next 26 T cell receptor beta chains were all read from a single sample in a study of T cells in Graves' hyperthyroidism and ophthalmopathy. TCR beta CDR3 regions were amplified from RNA. The HTBI set primed first-round TCR CDR3 RT-PCR. MiXCR, run by TCRdb on the multiplex PCR reads, gives a single entry per CDR3 protein. There are 550,000 to 600,000 distinct CDR3 sequences in the sample; 16% occur only once, and around 18% lies in the top ten. The sample was blood. All receptors derive from a woman between 18 and 30 years old with Graves' hyperthyroidism.

There are many counts of this clonotype. The chain has TRBV7-8 and TRBJ1-1, with TRBD1 matching 8 bases. The CDR3 is made up of 15 amino acids. V was clipped by 4 bases and J by 0 bases; unmatched bases: 4. Per germline, CDR1 SGHVS and CDR2 FQNEAQ. The CDR3 nucleotides are TGTGCCAGCAGCTCCGGGACAGGCATGAACACTGAAGCTTTCTTT. Protein: CASSSGTGMNTEAFF.

This clonotype was seen many times. V is TRBV20-1 and J is TRBJ2-1, with a tentative D call TRBD1 (6 bases). Germline loops: CDR1 DFQATT, CDR2 SNEGSKA (reference sequence). V was trimmed by 3 bases and J by 2 bases, leaving 11 bases between them. This CDR3 has 14 residues. The CDR3 region is CSASKGGPYNEQFF. For the CDR3, the DNA is TGCAGTGCTAGTAAAGGGGGTCCCTACAATGAGCAGTTCTTC.

In its sample, this clonotype was seen once. The chain joins TRBV6-1 to TRBJ1-1; D remains ambiguous. V gave up 6 bases and J gave up 3 bases, with 8 bases separating them. The CDR3 contains 12 residues. Germline V gene sequence: CDR1 MNHNS, CDR2 SASEGT. In DNA form, the CDR3 reads TGTGCCAGCAGCAGCGCTGACACTGAAGCTTTCTTT. Translation: CASSSADTEAFF.

The J gene is TRBJ2-2, the V gene TRBV7-6, with TRBD2 matching 7 bases. Trimming cost V 2 bases and J 4 bases; bases outside gene matches: 7. CDR3 length: 16 amino acids. Germline CDR1 and CDR2: SGHVS and FNYEAQ. The CDR3 is CASSLTGGSSTGELFF. CDR3 in DNA: TGTGCCAGCAGCTTAACCGGCGGGAGCAGCACCGGGGAGCTGTTTTTT.

This clonotype appeared many times. The genes are TRBV6-1 and TRBJ2-1, with no clear D. The germline CDR1 and CDR2 sequences are MNHNS and SASEGT. Trimming removed 6 bases at V and 4 bases at J, with 16 bases between. This CDR3 contains 15 residues. This chain's CDR3 is CASSLGAPLYNEQFF. CDR3 sequence (DNA): TGTGCCAGCAGCCTTGGCGCTCCCCTGTACAATGAGCAGTTCTTC.

V usage is TRBV20-1 and J usage is TRBJ1-1, with a possible D match to TRBD1 (5 bases). CDR1 is DFQATT and CDR2 is SNEGSKA in the germline V gene (reference sequence). V lost 7 bases and J lost 11, with 23 bases in between. This CDR3 comprises 13 residues. Written as DNA, the CDR3 is TGCAGTGTGGGCAGGAGAAAATTCCGGGGGGCTTTCTTT. The encoded protein is CSVGRRKFRGAFF.

This clonotype was counted ten times or more. The CDR3 spells CASSQGLADRETQYF. The CDR3 DNA is TGTGCCAGCAGCCAAGGACTAGCGGATAGAGAGACCCAGTACTTC. The chain employs TRBV7-2 and TRBJ2-5; TRBD2 agrees at 10 bases. The CDR3 spans 15 residues. V dropped 5 bases and J dropped 4; count of bases not matched to a gene: 7. Germline V lookup: CDR1 SGHTA, CDR2 FQGNSA.

This sequence joins TRBV4-1 and TRBJ2-2, with TRBD1 matching 7 bases. In germline, CDR1 is MGHRA, CDR2 YSYEKL. The CDR3 length is 14 residues. The V and J ends lost 0 bases and 8 bases, in that order; junction bases with no gene match: 3. CDR3 loop: CASSQDQGVGELFF. The CDR3, as DNA: TGCGCCAGCAGCCAAGATCAGGGGGTGGGGGAGCTGTTTTTT.

In this sample, this clonotype turned up many times. V is TRBV11-3 and J is TRBJ1-4; no definite D call. The CDR3 covers 18 residues. Germline V gives CDR1 SGHNT, CDR2 YENEEA. Trimming stripped 1 base from V and 0 bases from J, with 15 bases between. Here the CDR3 reads CASSLVRRHSATNEKLFF. Here the CDR3 DNA reads TGTGCCAGCAGCTTAGTGAGGAGACACTCTGCAACTAATGAAAAACTGTTTTTT.

This clonotype was seen many times. This sequence joins TRBV30 and TRBJ2-7, with D hard to call. V was cut by 1 base and J by 3 bases, with 10 bases left in between. Looked up from germline, CDR1 is GTSNPN and CDR2 is SVGIG (reference sequence). The CDR3 runs to 13 residues. CDR3 in amino acids: CAWSEATNYEQYF. The DNA for the CDR3 is TGTGCCTGGAGTGAGGCCACCAACTACGAGCAGTACTTC.

V and J are TRBV12-3 or TRBV12-4 and TRBJ2-3, with D uncertain. The CDR3 is 14 residues long. Trimming shortened V by 5 bases and J by 2 bases, and 11 bases separated the two germline ends. The CDR3 protein is CASSAGRNTDTQYF. DNA of the CDR3: TGTGCCAGCAGTGCTGGCAGAAACACAGATACGCAGTATTTT.

Here the CDR3 DNA reads TGTGCCAGCAGAAGATCGGGGGGGGACTATGGCTACACCTTC. Its translation is CASRRSGGDYGYTF. The rearrangement joins TRBV25-1 to TRBJ1-2; D might be TRBD1 (5 bases). V was clipped by 6 bases and J by 3 bases, with 14 bases between them. The germline CDR1 and CDR2 sequences are MGHDK and SYGVNS. The CDR3 is 14 amino acids.

The rearrangement links TRBV6-1 to TRBJ2-3; possible D gene TRBD2, 6 bases. V dropped 1 base and J dropped 3 bases, with 20 bases sitting between them. This CDR3 region has 18 residues. Germline CDR1 and CDR2: MNHNS and SASEGT. The CDR3 loop reads CASSEGENAGMLTDTQYF. CDR3 sequence (DNA): TGTGCCAGCAGTGAAGGGGAGAACGCGGGAATGCTAACAGATACGCAGTATTTT.

The chain combines TRBV4-1 with TRBJ1-1; 10 nucleotides line up with TRBD1. Germline V gene lookup returns CDR1 MGHRA and CDR2 YSYEKL. Trimming took 4 bases from V and 1 from J; bases not matched to a gene: 12. The CDR3 consists of 18 residues. Here the CDR3 DNA reads TGCGCCAGCAGCCGAAGGGGGGGACAGGGGAAATCGAACACTGAAGCTTTCTTT. This translates into CASSRRGGQGKSNTEAFF.

This clonotype has ten or more counts. The chain links TRBV5-1 to TRBJ2-3; D ambiguous. Germline-derived CDR1 and CDR2 are SGHRS and YFSETQ. V was trimmed by 3 bases and J by 5 bases, leaving 10 bases between them. The CDR3 has 13 residues. The CDR3 here is CASSWKVVDTQYF. CDR3 DNA: TGCGCCAGCAGCTGGAAGGTAGTAGATACGCAGTATTTT. Full variable domain (remainder filled in from reference TRBV5-1 and TRBJ2-3): KAGVTQTPRYLIKTRGQQVTLSCSPISGHRSVSWYQQTPGQGLQFLFEYFSETQRNKGNFPGRFSGRQFSNSRSEMNVSTLELGDSALYLCASSWKVVDTQYFGPGTRLTVL.

This clonotype was observed a few times. The V gene is TRBV12-3 or TRBV12-4, the J gene TRBJ1-4; 11 bases align to TRBD1. V lost 6 bases and J lost 1; bases outside the gene matches: 4. CDR3 length: 16 residues. The DNA for the CDR3 is TGTGCCAGCAGCTCCGGGACAGGGGGAACTAATGAAAAACTGTTTTTT. This codes for CASSSGTGGTNEKLFF.

This clonotype was detected ten times or more. CDR3: CASSEGHRNSPLHF. The CDR3 DNA follows: TGTGCCAGCAGCGAGGGCCATCGGAATTCACCCCTCCACTTT. V and J are TRBV7-6 and TRBJ1-6; D unclear. The germline CDR1 and CDR2 sequences are SGHVS and FNYEAQ. The CDR3 has 14 amino acids. V shed 5 bases and J shed 7 bases, with 12 bases lying between them.

Many counts were recorded for this clonotype. The rearrangement uses TRBV12-3 or TRBV12-4 and TRBJ2-3; D perhaps matches TRBD2 (6 bases). V was trimmed by 6 bases and J by 1 base, leaving 20 bases between them. The CDR3 sequence is 17 residues long. CDR3 protein: CASSATGVPMGTDTQYF. The CDR3 coding sequence is TGTGCCAGCAGCGCGACGGGAGTTCCTATGGGCACAGATACGCAGTATTTT.

This clonotype was counted at least ten times. The chain carries TRBV20-1 and TRBJ2-1; TRBD2 matches at 8 bases. Germline V lookup: CDR1 DFQATT, CDR2 SNEGSKA (reference sequence). The V segment lost 6 bases and the J segment 0 bases; nucleotides outside the gene matches: 7. CDR3 length equals 15 residues. CDR3: CSAAPSGGSYNEQFF. CDR3 DNA: TGCAGTGCAGCCCCAAGCGGGGGCTCCTACAATGAGCAGTTCTTC.

The sample holds a few counts of this clonotype. Being one base from a much bigger clone, this may be a read error. Here the CDR3 reads CASPAPRPPNYGYTF. CDR3 nucleotide sequence: TGTGCCAGCCCAGCCCCCAGGCCCCCTAACTATGGCTACACCTTC. The chain couples TRBV11-3 to TRBJ1-2, with D unresolved. The CDR3 extends over 15 amino acids. Per germline, CDR1 SGHNT and CDR2 YENEEA. The V gene lost 8 bases and the J gene lost 0 bases, with 16 bases spanning the gap.

This clonotype was counted at least ten times. Here the CDR3 DNA reads TGTGCCAGCAGTGAAAGTGTCGGCAATAGCAATCAGCCCCAGCATTTT. Protein product: CASSESVGNSNQPQHF. This rearrangement joins TRBV6-1 to TRBJ1-5; D is ambiguous. CDR1 is MNHNS and CDR2 is SASEGT in the germline V gene. The CDR3 has 16 amino acids. V was shortened by 2 bases and J by 0 bases, with 11 bases between the two germline ends.

The J gene is TRBJ2-7, the V gene TRBV20-1, with 9 bases identical to TRBD1. The germline V gene encodes CDR1 DFQATT and CDR2 SNEGSKA (reference sequence). Trimming at V came to 5 bases and at J to 5 bases, leaving 7 bases not matched to a gene. There are 13 residues in the CDR3. The CDR3 DNA sequence: TGCAGTGCTCGCGGACAGGGGCGAGACGAGCAGTACTTC. Translating gives CSARGQGRDEQYF.

This clonotype occurred many times. The chain uses TRBV20-1 and TRBJ1-1; TRBD1 agrees at 7 bases. V gave up 6 bases and J gave up 5 bases; unmatched junction bases: 9. Per germline, CDR1 DFQATT and CDR2 SNEGSKA (reference sequence). This CDR3 is 13 amino acids long. CDR3 region: CSAPGQARTEAFF. Here the CDR3 DNA reads TGCAGTGCCCCCGGACAGGCCAGGACTGAAGCTTTCTTT.

This clonotype was seen at least ten times. The chain has TRBV20-1 and TRBJ1-5, with 7 bases fitting TRBD1. With V trimmed by 6 bases and J by 0 bases, 14 bases remained unmatched. The CDR3 spans 17 residues. Germline values: CDR1 DFQATT, CDR2 SNEGSKA (reference sequence). DNA of the CDR3: TGCAGTGCGTTAGACCCCTGGGACAGCCATAGCAATCAGCCCCAGCATTTT. This encodes CSALDPWDSHSNQPQHF.

The rearrangement uses TRBV2 and TRBJ1-3, with D possibly matching TRBD1 (5 bases). Trimming left V 6 bases short and J 4 bases short, with 10 bases between. From germline, CDR1 is SNHLY and CDR2 FYNNEI. There are 13 residues in the CDR3. The CDR3 spells CASRRDGGNTIYF. CDR3 coding DNA: TGTGCCAGCAGAAGGGACGGCGGAAACACCATATATTTT.

This clonotype was counted between two and nine times. This sequence joins TRBV5-6 and TRBJ1-3; perhaps TRBD1 as D (6 bases). Trimming removed 2 bases at V and 5 bases at J, with 20 bases between. CDR1 and CDR2 from the germline V gene are SGHDT and YYEEEE. This CDR3 region has 17 residues. CDR3 amino acids: CASSFYSGGPLRNTIYF. CDR3 nucleotides: TGTGCCAGCAGCTTTTACAGCGGGGGCCCCTTGAGAAACACCATATATTTT.